These 18 T cell receptor beta chains were all obtained from the same sample, sequenced in a study of cytomegalovirus exposure and HLA in healthy donors. Amplification used 60 Vbeta primers and 13 Jbeta primers. Data came from immunoSEQ multiplex PCR; TCRdb stores just in-frame clones and leaves some out. Among tens of thousands of clones listed, 70% to 80% were seen once. What was sequenced was PBMCs. Receptors originate from a woman younger than 45 in good health and CMV-seronegative.

The rearrangement joins TRBV6-5 to TRBJ1-2; 7 nucleotides match TRBD1. This CDR3 has 14 residues. Germline assignment: CDR1 MNHEY and CDR2 SVGAGI. Trimming at V came to 5 bases and at J to 4 bases, leaving 7 bases not matched to a gene. DNA for the CDR3: TGTGCCAGCAGTCTGACAGGGTTTAGCTATGGCTACACCTTC. Residues: CASSLTGFSYGYTF.

The chain joins TRBV2 to TRBJ2-7, with 7 bases fitting TRBD2. The CDR3 has 14 residues. The V segment lost 6 bases and the J segment 1 base; nucleotides outside the gene matches: 6. Germline V lookup: CDR1 SNHLY, CDR2 FYNNEI. CDR3 bases: TGTGCCAGCAGCCGACAGCGGGGTTCCTACGAGCAGTACTTC. The encoded protein is CASSRQRGSYEQYF.

A note on this clone: The sample carries other DNA sequences with the same CDR3. The CDR3 sequence: CSVGGGTEAFF. The CDR3 DNA follows: TGCAGCGTTGGAGGAGGCACTGAAGCTTTCTTT. This rearrangement joins TRBV29-1 to TRBJ1-1, with unresolved D. The CDR3 is made up of 11 amino acids. With 4 bases removed from V and 4 bases from J, the gap between germline ends came to 7 bases. Germline V lookup: CDR1 SQVTM, CDR2 ANQGSEA.

This chain connects TRBV30 to TRBJ2-3; tentative D call: TRBD2 (6 bases). The CDR3 spans 14 residues. Trimming took 2 bases from V and 4 from J, leaving 13 bases between them. CDR1 is GTSNPN, CDR2 SVGIG, per germline (reference sequence). CDR3 loop: CAWSLGGVADTQYF. In DNA, the CDR3 is TGTGCCTGGAGTTTGGGCGGGGTGGCAGATACGCAGTATTTT.

The chain recombines TRBV5-6 with TRBJ1-1; TRBD1 matches at 8 bases. This CDR3 is built from 15 residues. Germline V lookup: CDR1 SGHDT, CDR2 YYEEEE. Unmatched junction bases numbered 5, after V lost 3 bases and J lost 1 base. The CDR3 here is CASSWGTGSNTEAFF. As DNA, the CDR3 is TGTGCCAGCAGCTGGGGGACAGGTTCGAACACTGAAGCTTTCTTT.

This clone was observed a handful of times. The V and J genes are TRBV7-8 and TRBJ2-1, with 9 positions matching TRBD2. Germline lookup yields CDR1 SGHVS and CDR2 FQNEAQ. This CDR3 comprises 17 residues. J gave up 8 bases and V 4 bases, and 15 bases lay outside the gene matches. As DNA, the CDR3 is TGTGCCAGCAGCTCGATAGCGGGGGCGTCTCCTTGGGATGAGCAGTTCTTC. Its protein product is CASSSIAGASPWDEQFF.

Regarding this clone: The junction differs from germline at one of its ends, possibly a read error. The chain links TRBV28 to TRBJ2-4; D call uncertain. The CDR3 spans 15 residues. Germline lookup yields CDR1 MDHEN and CDR2 SYDVKM. As DNA, the CDR3 is TGTGCTAGCAGTTTATCTGGTGAGACCAAAAACATTCAGTACTTC. Translated, it gives CASSLSGETKNIQYF.

The chain uses TRBV2 and TRBJ1-1, with D possibly being TRBD1 (5 bases). This CDR3 region has 14 residues. V lost 4 bases and J 5 bases, leaving 14 bases between the germline ends. CDR1 and CDR2 from the germline V gene are SNHLY and FYNNEI. The CDR3 DNA sequence: TGTGCCAGCAGTGTCGGTCAGGGAGGAACTGAAGCTTTCTTT. Translation: CASSVGQGGTEAFF.

This clone was found a few times. This sequence joins TRBV6-6 and TRBJ1-4, with D uncertain. This CDR3 is 10 amino acids long. The germline V gene encodes CDR1 MNHNY and CDR2 SVGAGI (reference sequence). V was clipped by 6 bases and J by 7 bases, with 3 bases between them. CDR3: CASRSEKLFF. CDR3 nucleotide sequence: TGTGCCAGCAGGAGTGAAAAACTGTTTTTT.

By frequency in the sample, this clone is medium-sized. This sequence joins TRBV6-1 and TRBJ2-7; 11 bases match TRBD2. There are 15 residues in the CDR3. The J segment lost 1 base and the V segment lost 1 base, leaving 0 bases of the junction unmatched. Germline V lookup: CDR1 MNHNS, CDR2 SASEGT. For the CDR3, the DNA is TGTGCCAGCAGTGAAGGACTAGCGGGGTCCTACGAGCAGTACTTC. Translation: CASSEGLAGSYEQYF.

This chain uses TRBV6-5 with TRBJ1-1; D remains ambiguous. Germline assignment: CDR1 MNHEY and CDR2 SVGAGI. Trimming removed 3 bases at V and 4 bases at J, with 15 bases between. The CDR3 contains 15 residues. As DNA, the CDR3 is TGTGCCAGCAGTTATCGAGCCAACCGGGGCACTGAAGCTTTCTTT. Protein product: CASSYRANRGTEAFF.

This clone was seen more than once but under ten times. This sequence joins TRBV6-6 and TRBJ2-5, with D possibly matching TRBD1 (6 bases). CDR3 length equals 14 residues. CDR1 is MNHNY, CDR2 SVGAGI, per germline (reference sequence). Trimming removed 6 bases at V and 1 base at J, with 12 bases between. The CDR3 DNA is TGTGCCAGCAGCCTAGGGACACCCCAAGAGACCCAGTACTTC. Protein: CASSLGTPQETQYF.

This chain joins TRBV28 and TRBJ2-7, with 10 bases identical to TRBD2. V shed 2 bases and J 7 bases; nucleotides not matched to a gene: 2. The CDR3 consists of 13 residues. Germline assignment: CDR1 MDHEN and CDR2 SYDVKM. The CDR3, as DNA: TGTGCCAGCAGTTTACTAGCGGGGGAGGAGCAGTACTTC. Translated: CASSLLAGEEQYF. The full variable domain, in which reference TRBV28 and TRBJ2-7 provide the parts outside the CDR3, is DVKVTQSSRYLVKRTGEKVFLECVQDMDHENMFWYRQDPGLGLRLIYFSYDVKMKEKGDIPEGYSVSREKKERFSLILESASTNQTSMYLCASSLLAGEEQYFGPGTRLTVT.

The chain is built from TRBV4-2 and TRBJ1-2; 7 bases align to TRBD1. CDR1 and CDR2 (germline): LGHNA, YNFKEQ. The V segment lost 1 base and the J segment 3 bases; nucleotides outside the gene matches: 5. The CDR3 extends over 15 amino acids. This CDR3 is CASSQAQGGHYGYTF. The CDR3 DNA follows: TGTGCCAGCAGCCAAGCCCAGGGGGGTCACTATGGCTACACCTTC.

Written as DNA, the CDR3 is TGTGCCAGTAGGGGGAGGGGAGGGGAGACCCAGTACTTC. Translating it yields CASRGRGGETQYF. The V gene is TRBV19, the J gene TRBJ2-5; TRBD2 aligns across 7 bases. The CDR3 contains 13 residues. Per germline, CDR1 LNHDA and CDR2 SQIVND (reference sequence). The V gene end was trimmed by 6 bases and the J gene end by 5 bases; junction bases not matched to a gene: 6. Complete variable domain (other parts from reference TRBV19 and TRBJ2-5): DGGITQSPKYLFRKEGQNVTLSCEQNLNHDAMYWYRQDPGQGLRLIYYSQIVNDFQKGDIAEGYSVSREKKESFPLTVTSAQKNPTAFYLCASRGRGGETQYFGPGTRLLVL.

This chain links TRBV19 with TRBJ1-1, with 7 bases that match TRBD1. V shed 4 bases and J 0 bases; nucleotides not matched to a gene: 2. CDR1 and CDR2 (germline): LNHDA, SQIVND (reference sequence). This CDR3 contains 14 residues. The CDR3 sequence is CASSTGQVNTEAFF. CDR3 sequence (DNA): TGTGCCAGTAGTACTGGACAGGTGAACACTGAAGCTTTCTTT.

This chain joins TRBV28 and TRBJ1-5; weak D call: TRBD1 (5 bases). CDR1 is MDHEN, CDR2 SYDVKM, per germline. This CDR3 is 15 amino acids long. Trimming removed 6 bases at V and 4 bases at J, with 16 bases between. CDR3 sequence: CASRQGGRTNQPQHF. In DNA form, the CDR3 reads TGTGCCAGCAGGCAGGGAGGGCGAACGAATCAGCCCCAGCATTTT.

The J gene is TRBJ2-1, the V gene TRBV4-2; possible D gene TRBD2, 6 bases. The germline V and J ends were trimmed by 0 bases and 7 bases, with 7 bases remaining between them. In germline, CDR1 is LGHNA, CDR2 YNFKEQ. The CDR3 totals 13 residues. The CDR3 loop reads CASSQDSGNEQFF. Here the CDR3 DNA reads TGTGCCAGCAGCCAAGATAGCGGAAATGAGCAGTTCTTC.